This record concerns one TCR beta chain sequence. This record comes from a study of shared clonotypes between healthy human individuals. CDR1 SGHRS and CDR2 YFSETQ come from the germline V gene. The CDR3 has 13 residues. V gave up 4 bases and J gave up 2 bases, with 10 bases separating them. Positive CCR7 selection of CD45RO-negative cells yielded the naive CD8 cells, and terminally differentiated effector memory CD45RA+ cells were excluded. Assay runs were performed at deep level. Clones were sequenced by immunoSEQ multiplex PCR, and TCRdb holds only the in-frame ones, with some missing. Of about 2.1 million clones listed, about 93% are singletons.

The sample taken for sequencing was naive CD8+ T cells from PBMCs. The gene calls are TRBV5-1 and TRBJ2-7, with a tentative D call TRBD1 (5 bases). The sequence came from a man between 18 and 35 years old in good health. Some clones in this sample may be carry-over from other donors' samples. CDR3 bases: TGCGCCAGCAGCCTACAGGCCGCCTACGAGCAGTACTTC. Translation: CASSLQAAYEQYF.